The 29 T cell receptor beta chains given below trace back to one sample, sequenced in a study of blood T cell repertoires in COVID-19. Profiling relied on immunoSEQ multiplex PCR, and the TCRdb table lists in-frame clones only, not all of them. Of nearly 250,000 clones in the sample, approximately 82% were seen once. Sequenced sample: peripheral blood. The receptors originated from a woman of 80 years or more with acute or convalescent COVID-19.

The chain links TRBV11-2 to TRBJ1-4; no clear D gene. This CDR3 has 12 amino acids. Between the trimmed V and J ends, which lost 3 bases and 12 bases, there was a span of 11 bases. Germline V gene lookup returns CDR1 SGHAT and CDR2 FQNNGV. The DNA for the CDR3 is TGTGCCAGCAGCTTTGGAGGCATGGAACTGTTTTTT. This gives the protein CASSFGGMELFF.

The V and J genes are TRBV5-1 and TRBJ2-7; 14 bases map to TRBD2. V lost 3 bases and J lost 1; bases outside the gene matches: 6. Germline V gives CDR1 SGHRS, CDR2 YFSETQ. The CDR3 totals 17 residues. DNA for the CDR3: TGCGCCAGCAGCTACGGACTAGCGGGGGGCGGATCCTACGAGCAGTACTTC. It is translated as CASSYGLAGGGSYEQYF.

The V gene is TRBV4-1, the J gene TRBJ1-4; 10 bases are a match to TRBD1. Germline lookup yields CDR1 MGHRA and CDR2 YSYEKL. V shed 0 bases, J shed 8 bases, and the junction held 9 bases outside the gene matches. This CDR3 is built from 17 residues. CDR3 coding DNA: TGCGCCAGCAGCCAAGAAAATGGCGGGACAGGGGACGAAAAACTGTTTTTT. Residues: CASSQENGGTGDEKLFF.

The J gene is TRBJ2-7, the V gene TRBV11-3; possibly TRBD2 for D (6 bases). Germline CDR1 and CDR2: SGHNT and YENEEA. The germline V and J ends were trimmed by 4 bases and 5 bases, with 12 bases remaining between them. CDR3 length equals 13 residues. CDR3 coding DNA: TGTGCCAGCAGCTGGAGGGAGTGGGACGAGCAGTACTTC. Protein sequence: CASSWREWDEQYF.

The V and J genes are TRBV7-8 and TRBJ2-2, with TRBD2 identical over 8 bases. The length of the CDR3 is 17 residues. Germline lookup yields CDR1 SGHVS and CDR2 FQNEAQ. Trimming took 0 bases from V and 0 from J; bases not matched to a gene: 3. The DNA of the CDR3 is TGTGCCAGCAGCTTAGCTAGCGGGGCGACGAACACCGGGGAGCTGTTTTTT. Translating gives CASSLASGATNTGELFF.

The sample holds one count of this clone. The gene calls are TRBV3-1 (or the pseudogene TRBV3-2) and TRBJ2-7; the match to TRBD2 covers 9 bases. The germline CDR1 and CDR2 sequences are LGHDT and YNNKEL (reference sequence). Unmatched junction bases numbered 7, after V lost 5 bases and J lost 2 bases. This CDR3 comprises 15 residues. CDR3 in DNA: TGTGCCAGCAGCGAGCTAGCGGGGAGAGCCTACGAGCAGTACTTC. Translation: CASSELAGRAYEQYF.

The table lists this clone with a count of one. The chain uses TRBV11-3 and TRBJ2-2; 8 bases agree with TRBD1. CDR3 length: 15 amino acids. Germline assignment: CDR1 SGHNT and CDR2 YENEEA. V shed 5 bases and J 4 bases; nucleotides not matched to a gene: 6. In DNA, the CDR3 is TGTGCCAGCAGCGGAACAGGGGGTTTCACCGGGGAGCTGTTTTTT. This gives the protein CASSGTGGFTGELFF.

The chain combines TRBV20-1 with TRBJ2-1; TRBD2 aligns across 8 bases. The CDR3 is 13 residues long. V gave up 3 bases and J gave up 8 bases; unmatched junction bases: 6. Looked up from germline, CDR1 is DFQATT and CDR2 is SNEGSKA (reference sequence). The CDR3 nucleotides are TGCAGTGCTAGTCCGGGAGGGCCGTATGAGCAGTTCTTC. Its protein product is CSASPGGPYEQFF.

In DNA, the CDR3 is TGTGCCAGCAGCGGCTGGGAGGGCAGGGGCTACGAGCAGTACTTC. It is translated as CASSGWEGRGYEQYF. V and J are TRBV7-2 and TRBJ2-7, with D tentatively TRBD2 (7 bases). V was shortened by 5 bases and J by 3 bases, with 17 bases between the two germline ends. Germline lookup yields CDR1 SGHTA and CDR2 FQGNSA. The CDR3 is 15 residues long.

The rearrangement uses TRBV5-1 and TRBJ2-7, with D hard to call. The V gene's germline CDR1 is SGHRS and CDR2 YFSETQ. Trimming left V 4 bases short and J 6 bases short, with 17 bases between. The CDR3 is made up of 14 amino acids. The CDR3 DNA reads as TGCGCCAGCAGCCCCCGGGTCCAAGTGATCGAGCAGTACTTC. It yields the protein CASSPRVQVIEQYF.

This chain joins TRBV7-3 and TRBJ1-2, with a tentative D call TRBD1 (6 bases). The CDR3 extends over 15 amino acids. Germline CDR1 SGHTA, CDR2 FQGTGA. V was clipped by 6 bases and J by 1 base, with 15 bases between them. The CDR3 is CASSQGGQSNYGYTF. The CDR3 nucleotides read TGTGCCAGCAGTCAAGGAGGACAGAGTAACTATGGCTACACCTTC.

The sample holds a few counts of this clone. The chain uses TRBV7-9 and TRBJ2-2; D possibly corresponds to TRBD1 (5 bases). CDR1 is SEHNR, CDR2 FQNEAQ, per germline (reference sequence). The V end lost 1 base, the J end lost 3 bases, and 12 bases lay between the germline ends. The CDR3 has 16 residues. The CDR3 bases are TGTGCCAGCAGCTTAGATGGCAGGGCTTACACCGGGGAGCTGTTTTTT. It codes for CASSLDGRAYTGELFF.

The rearrangement links TRBV6-6 to TRBJ2-5; 8 nucleotides match TRBD1. CDR1 and CDR2 from the germline V gene are MNHNY and SVGAGI (reference sequence). V was clipped by 5 bases and J by 5 bases; unmatched bases: 10. The CDR3 totals 15 residues. The CDR3 DNA reads as TGTGCCAGCAGTATTGGACAGGGAAGAGGGGAGACCCAGTACTTC. This gives the protein CASSIGQGRGETQYF.

In its sample, this clone was seen once. The V call is TRBV28, the J call TRBJ1-5, with TRBD1 matching over 8 bases. J was trimmed by 2 bases and V by 5 bases; bases with no gene match: 5. This CDR3 comprises 15 residues. From germline, CDR1 is MDHEN and CDR2 SYDVKM. The CDR3 is CASSIMTGGNQPQHF. DNA for the CDR3: TGTGCCAGCAGTATCATGACAGGGGGCAATCAGCCCCAGCATTTT.

The chain links TRBV4-2 to TRBJ1-1; D is unclear. Germline loops: CDR1 LGHNA, CDR2 YNFKEQ. Trimming removed 5 bases from V and 1 base from J, with 11 bases in between. The CDR3 is 14 amino acids. The CDR3 sequence is CASSAGTENTEAFF. Written as DNA, the CDR3 is TGTGCCAGCAGCGCAGGAACAGAGAACACTGAAGCTTTCTTT.

CDR3 loop: CASRPGGISYGYTF. CDR3 nucleotides: TGTGCCAGCCGCCCCGGGGGTATTTCTTATGGCTACACCTTC. This chain uses TRBV28 with TRBJ1-2, with D perhaps TRBD1 (5 bases). Germline assignment: CDR1 MDHEN and CDR2 SYDVKM. V was pared by 8 bases and J by 5 bases, with 18 bases between. This CDR3 spans 14 amino acids.

The rearrangement joins TRBV9 to TRBJ2-3; 13 positions match TRBD2. Per the germline V gene, CDR1 is SGDLS and CDR2 is YYNGEE. The V segment lost 4 bases and the J segment 5 bases; nucleotides outside the gene matches: 7. CDR3 length: 16 residues. This CDR3 is CASSTGTSGMLDTQYF. CDR3 sequence (DNA): TGTGCCAGCAGCACTGGGACTAGCGGGATGTTAGATACGCAGTATTTT.

This clone has a single count. The rearrangement joins TRBV29-1 to TRBJ2-7, with 10 nucleotides matching TRBD2. This CDR3 is 15 amino acids long. Unmatched junction bases numbered 8, after V lost 6 bases and J lost 0 bases. Germline V gene data show CDR1 as SQVTM and CDR2 as ANQGSEA. The CDR3 is CSVALAGGFSYEQYF. The CDR3 nucleotides read TGCAGCGTCGCATTAGCGGGAGGTTTCTCCTACGAGCAGTACTTC.

The chain carries TRBV2 and TRBJ1-5, with TRBD1 as a possible D gene (5 bases). The V gene lost 1 base and the J gene lost 7 bases, with 17 bases spanning the gap. The germline gives CDR1 SNHLY, CDR2 FYNNEI. The CDR3 is made up of 16 amino acids. The CDR3 reads CASSEGLSGKRQPQHF. For the CDR3, the DNA is TGTGCCAGCAGTGAAGGACTTTCAGGGAAGAGGCAGCCCCAGCATTTT.

The chain carries TRBV19 and TRBJ2-5, with 11 positions matching TRBD2. V lost 4 bases to trimming and J lost 5 bases; unmatched junction nucleotides: 6. CDR1 is LNHDA, CDR2 SQIVND, per germline (reference sequence). The CDR3 runs 15 residues. CDR3 bases: TGTGCCAGTAGTAAACTAGCGGGGGCCGGGGAGACCCAGTACTTC. Its protein is CASSKLAGAGETQYF.

In its sample, this clone was seen once. The chain links TRBV6-5 to TRBJ2-7; perhaps TRBD1 as D (6 bases). The germline V gene has CDR1 MNHEY and CDR2 SVGAGI. Trimming stripped 2 bases from V and 3 bases from J, with 8 bases between. The CDR3 is 13 residues long. CDR3 bases: TGTGCCAGCAGTTACCGGGACAACTACGAGCAGTACTTC. Its protein is CASSYRDNYEQYF.

This chain joins TRBV20-1 and TRBJ2-3, with D maybe TRBD2 (6 bases). CDR3 length: 13 residues. Germline loops: CDR1 DFQATT, CDR2 SNEGSKA (reference sequence). V was shortened by 3 bases and J by 7 bases, with 14 bases between the two germline ends. CDR3 loop: CSASGIGGYTQYF. CDR3 coding DNA: TGCAGTGCTAGTGGAATCGGGGGATATACGCAGTATTTT.

The V call is TRBV7-8, the J call TRBJ2-1; TRBD2 agrees at 11 bases. The germline V gene has CDR1 SGHVS and CDR2 FQNEAQ. CDR3 length: 16 amino acids. The ends lost 5 bases at V and 5 bases at J; junction bases unmatched: 8. CDR3 nucleotides: TGTGCCAGCAGCCCAGATAGCGGGAGGGCCAACAATGAGCAGTTCTTC. This translates into CASSPDSGRANNEQFF.

V and J are TRBV27 and TRBJ2-5; D is possibly TRBD2 (6 bases). V gave up 5 bases and J gave up 7 bases, with 14 bases separating them. The CDR3 loop spans 13 amino acids. Germline lookup yields CDR1 MNHEY and CDR2 SMNVEV (reference sequence). The CDR3 is CASSIRRAGTQYF. As DNA, the CDR3 is TGTGCCAGCAGTATACGGAGGGCCGGGACCCAGTACTTC.

The V and J genes are TRBV5-6 and TRBJ1-1; 7 bases line up with TRBD1. CDR1 is SGHDT, CDR2 YYEEEE, per germline. The length of the CDR3 is 12 residues. After removal of 2 bases from V and 10 bases from J, the junction contained 5 bases not matched to a gene. The CDR3, as DNA: TGTGCCAGCAGCTTACCCGGGACAGCAGCTTTCTTT. Amino acid sequence: CASSLPGTAAFF.

The chain employs TRBV24-1 and TRBJ2-5; D may be TRBD2 (6 bases). V lost 4 bases and J 5 bases, leaving 16 bases between the germline ends. The CDR3 has 15 amino acids. CDR1 and CDR2 (germline): KGHDR, SFDVKD. CDR3 bases: TGTGCCACCAGTGAAAATAGGGCAGGAGGGGAGACCCAGTACTTC. Protein: CATSENRAGGETQYF.

V usage is TRBV14 and J usage is TRBJ2-7; TRBD1 agrees at 8 bases. V dropped 1 base and J dropped 3; count of bases not matched to a gene: 5. CDR3 length: 15 amino acids. Germline CDR1 reads SGHDN; CDR2 reads FVKESK. Written as DNA, the CDR3 is TGTGCCAGCAGCCAAGGTCGGACAGGGTACTACGAGCAGTACTTC. It encodes CASSQGRTGYYEQYF.

The chain recombines TRBV19 with TRBJ1-1; 8 bases align to TRBD1. The CDR3 covers 14 residues. J was trimmed by 2 bases and V by 6 bases; bases with no gene match: 5. CDR1 is LNHDA and CDR2 is SQIVND in the germline V gene (reference sequence). The CDR3 loop is CASRTGAINTEAFF. CDR3 in DNA: TGTGCCAGTAGGACAGGGGCCATTAACACTGAAGCTTTCTTT.

V usage is TRBV7-6 and J usage is TRBJ1-2; tentatively, D is TRBD1 (5 bases). Per the germline V gene, CDR1 is SGHVS and CDR2 is FNYEAQ. Deletions cut 5 bases from V and 3 bases from J, with 16 bases between. CDR3 length: 15 amino acids. CDR3 residues: CASSPGLRGDYGYTF. CDR3 nucleotides: TGTGCCAGCAGCCCGGGACTCCGGGGGGACTATGGCTACACCTTC.